This entry describes one T cell receptor beta chain. Its antigen is not identified. The junction does not match germline at one end; this may be a read error. The data belong to a study of cytomegalovirus exposure and HLA in healthy donors. PCR involved 60 Vbeta and 13 Jbeta primers. Profiled with immunoSEQ multiplex PCR; TCRdb holds only in-frame clones, not every one. The sample records under 200,000 clones, roughly 85% being singletons. Overall study findings and caveats: A later analysis showed that HLA-associated TCR beta chains had undergone more clonal expansion than equally common others.

Germline V gene lookup returns CDR1 SGHDT and CDR2 YYEEEE. CDR3 length equals 16 residues. The chain uses TRBV5-6 and TRBJ2-3; 11 nucleotides agree with TRBD2. The source of this sequence is a man aged 30 to 45 in good health and CMV-seropositive. Sequenced input: PBMCs. CDR3 protein: CASSLGLAEYTDTQYF. CDR3 nucleotides: TGTGCCAGCAGTTTGGGACTAGCGGAATACACAGATACGCAGTATTTT. The full variable domain, with the rest looked up from reference TRBV5-6 and TRBJ2-3, is DAGVTQSPTHLIKTRGQQVTLRCSPKSGHDTVSWYQQALGQGPQFIFQYYEEEERQRGNFPDRFSGHQFPNYSSELNVNALLLGDSALYLCASSLGLAEYTDTQYFGPGTRLTVL.